Each of the 24 T cell receptor beta chains below was sequenced from the same sample in a study of T cell repertoires in cytomegalovirus infection (dated by TCRdb to between 2019 and 2020). The treatment or condition label here, explained by the study, means: in vitro stimulation with specific CMV peptide epitopes to enrich CMV-specific T cells. This sample was sequenced with an Illumina HiSeq 1500. TCRdb reprocessed the public reads (quality trimming at Q25 with fastp, clone calling with MiXCR) and kept in-frame beta chains. Each CDR3 protein appears once, grouped with its most common genes and DNA. Recorded for this sample are a few hundred thousand distinct CDR3 sequences; around 20% of them occurred a single time. The top ten constitute roughly 20% of the sample. The antigens for these receptors are not known. The sequenced sample was cultured PBMCs, obtained from culture after CMV antigen stimulation. The receptors come from a human donor in good health (CMV status not recorded). Some clones in this sample may be carry-over from other donors' samples.

The DNA of the CDR3 is TGTGCCAGCAGTTACTCTACCTCCTACACCTTC. This sequence encodes CASSYSTSYTF. The rearrangement joins TRBV6-6 to TRBJ1-2; D not certain. V shed 0 bases and J shed 10 bases, with 6 bases lying between them. The CDR3 runs 11 residues. Germline V gene lookup returns CDR1 MNHNY and CDR2 SVGAGI (reference sequence).

The chain joins TRBV29-1 to TRBJ1-1; 7 nucleotides match TRBD1. In germline, CDR1 is SQVTM, CDR2 ANQGSEA. V shed 5 bases and J 4 bases; nucleotides not matched to a gene: 7. The CDR3 extends over 13 amino acids. CDR3 loop: CSVRQGGGTEAFF. CDR3 DNA: TGCAGCGTTCGACAGGGTGGGGGCACTGAAGCTTTCTTT.

This clonotype has more than one count but fewer than ten. The gene calls are TRBV18 and TRBJ2-5; no definite D call. Trimming took off 2 bases at V and 4 bases at J, with 20 bases between the two ends. This CDR3 comprises 17 residues. Per the germline V gene, CDR1 is KGHSH and CDR2 is LQKENI. CDR3: CASSPGLNARPTETQYF. CDR3 nucleotide sequence: TGTGCCAGCTCACCAGGTTTGAACGCCCGACCCACAGAGACCCAGTACTTC.

The chain combines TRBV7-9 with TRBJ1-1, with 10 bases matching TRBD1. Per the germline V gene, CDR1 is SEHNR and CDR2 is FQNEAQ (reference sequence). Trimming cost V 5 bases and J 9 bases; bases outside gene matches: 9. The CDR3 has 14 residues. CDR3 residues: CASSRPRTGGKAFF. DNA for the CDR3: TGTGCCAGCAGCCGACCAAGGACAGGGGGTAAAGCTTTCTTT. The full variable domain, in which reference TRBV7-9 and TRBJ1-1 provide the parts outside the CDR3, is DTGVSQNPRHKITKRGQNVTFRCDPISEHNRLYWYRQTLGQGPEFLTYFQNEAQLEKSRLLSDRFSAERPKGSFSTLEIQRTEQGDSAMYLCASSRPRTGGKAFFGQGTRLTVV.

The chain employs TRBV7-9 and TRBJ1-2; D is unresolved. This CDR3 region has 10 residues. Germline CDR1 is SEHNR and CDR2 is FQNEAQ (reference sequence). Trimming pared 11 bases from V and 9 bases from J, leaving 13 bases between. The CDR3 spells CALEERRYTF. CDR3 coding DNA: TGTGCCCTAGAGGAGCGGCGCTACACCTTC.

The V gene is TRBV20-1, the J gene TRBJ1-2; 11 positions match TRBD1. CDR1 is DFQATT and CDR2 is SNEGSKA in the germline V gene (reference sequence). The CDR3 length is 16 residues. V shed 3 bases, J shed 0 bases, and the junction held 6 bases outside the gene matches. The CDR3 DNA sequence: TGCAGTGCTAGGGGGACAGGGGGGGTAGCTAACTATGGCTACACCTTC. This sequence encodes CSARGTGGVANYGYTF.

V and J are TRBV20-1 and TRBJ1-4; D is possibly TRBD1 (6 bases). CDR3 size: 12 residues. Germline V CDR1 and CDR2: DFQATT, SNEGSKA (reference sequence). V lost 7 bases, J lost 4 bases, and 10 bases lay in between. For the CDR3, the DNA is TGCAGTGTTTCAGGGGTTAATGAAAAACTGTTTTTT. Translation gives CSVSGVNEKLFF.

The V and J genes are TRBV24-1 and TRBJ1-1; no definite D call. The CDR3 has 16 residues. The V end lost 0 bases, the J end lost 0 bases, and 10 bases lay between the germline ends. Germline CDR1 KGHDR, CDR2 SFDVKD. The CDR3 nucleotides are TGTGCCACCAGTGATTTGCCGGCGCAGGTGAACACTGAAGCTTTCTTT. Amino acid sequence: CATSDLPAQVNTEAFF.

This clonotype has ten or more counts. The chain carries TRBV7-9 and TRBJ1-4; D may be TRBD1 (6 bases). The CDR3 length is 15 residues. V lost 2 bases and J lost 3, with 10 bases in between. Per the germline V gene, CDR1 is SEHNR and CDR2 is FQNEAQ (reference sequence). This CDR3 reads CASSLLAGANEKLFF. The CDR3 bases are TGTGCCAGCAGCTTACTCGCAGGGGCTAATGAAAAACTGTTTTTT.

This clonotype was recorded a few times. V is TRBV12-3 or TRBV12-4 and J is TRBJ2-2; TRBD2 matches 7 bases. The V gene end was trimmed by 6 bases and the J gene end by 2 bases; junction bases not matched to a gene: 9. This CDR3 comprises 16 residues. CDR3 residues: CASSGGLAANTGELFF. The CDR3 DNA follows: TGTGCCAGCAGCGGCGGCCTAGCGGCTAACACCGGGGAGCTGTTTTTT.

This chain connects TRBV6-1 to TRBJ2-1, with unresolved D. V lost 10 bases and J 4 bases, leaving 14 bases between the germline ends. CDR1 and CDR2 (germline): MNHNS, SASEGT. There are 13 residues in the CDR3. The CDR3 sequence is CATAATFYNEQFF. CDR3 nucleotide sequence: TGTGCCACCGCGGCAACATTTTACAATGAGCAGTTCTTC.

The chain has TRBV15 and TRBJ2-1; TRBD2 agrees at 13 bases. From germline, CDR1 is LNHNV and CDR2 YYDKDF (reference sequence). V lost 5 bases and J lost 8; bases outside the gene matches: 9. This CDR3 has 16 residues. The CDR3 DNA follows: TGTGCCACCAGCGTGCGACCGGGACTAGCGGGATATGAGCAGTTCTTC. Translated, it gives CATSVRPGLAGYEQFF.

The V and J genes are TRBV6-2 or TRBV6-3 and TRBJ2-1; a weak D match, TRBD2 (6 bases). The germline gives CDR1 MNHEY, CDR2 SVGEGT. This CDR3 contains 15 residues. The V gene lost 7 bases and the J gene lost 1 base, with 14 bases spanning the gap. The CDR3 loop reads CASIEAGPSYNEQFF. CDR3 DNA sequence: TGTGCCAGCATTGAAGCGGGCCCATCCTACAATGAGCAGTTCTTC.

This clonotype has only a few counts. The CDR3 DNA is TGTGCCAGCAGCCCCAATCCGGGACAGGATGTAAAACTGTTTTTT. As protein: CASSPNPGQDVKLFF. The chain links TRBV7-6 to TRBJ1-4; TRBD1 matches 8 bases. The trim removed 5 bases at V and 10 bases at J, leaving 12 bases unmatched. CDR1 and CDR2 from the germline V gene are SGHVS and FNYEAQ. The CDR3 has 15 amino acids.

This clonotype was recorded many times. The genes are TRBV11-2 and TRBJ1-2; possibly TRBD1 for D (5 bases). The V gene lost 4 bases and the J gene lost 5 bases, with 14 bases spanning the gap. Looked up from germline, CDR1 is SGHAT and CDR2 is FQNNGV. The CDR3 spans 14 residues. The chain's CDR3 is CASSSDLGGYGYTF. DNA of the CDR3: TGTGCCAGCAGCTCCGATCTGGGGGGGTATGGCTACACCTTC.

This clonotype was seen only a few times. V usage is TRBV3-1 and J usage is TRBJ1-6; 9 bases map to TRBD1. Germline loops: CDR1 LGHDT, CDR2 YNNKEL (reference sequence). The trim removed 4 bases at V and 3 bases at J, leaving 7 bases unmatched. The CDR3 has 17 residues. CDR3 DNA: TGTGCCAGCAGCCCGGGACAGGGTGGAGACTATAATTCACCCCTCCACTTT. This sequence encodes CASSPGQGGDYNSPLHF.

This clonotype has more than one count but fewer than ten. V and J are TRBV6-5 and TRBJ1-1; D call uncertain. The germline gives CDR1 MNHEY, CDR2 SVGAGI. The CDR3 is made up of 15 amino acids. V lost 7 bases and J 4 bases, leaving 19 bases between the germline ends. Here the CDR3 DNA reads TGTGCCAGCACTAAAACGACTGCCGACGGCACTGAAGCTTTCTTT. Its translation is CASTKTTADGTEAFF.

This chain links TRBV6-2 or TRBV6-3 with TRBJ2-1, with D unclear. Germline values: CDR1 MNHEY, CDR2 SVGEGT. The CDR3 contains 13 residues. Trimming took off 10 bases at V and 1 base at J, with 11 bases between the two ends. This CDR3 is CATRLTSYNEQFF. The CDR3 DNA sequence: TGTGCCACCCGACTCACTTCCTACAATGAGCAGTTCTTC.

This clonotype was seen many times. The chain couples TRBV7-3 to TRBJ2-5; 7 bases match TRBD2. CDR3 length: 15 amino acids. Germline CDR1 is SGHTA and CDR2 is FQGTGA. Trimming took 5 bases from V and 5 from J; bases not matched to a gene: 11. The CDR3 sequence: CASSQVVGRGETQYF. CDR3 coding DNA: TGTGCCAGCAGCCAGGTTGTTGGGAGGGGTGAGACCCAGTACTTC.

In this sample, this clonotype turned up a few times. The CDR3 spells CASSRGQGGANQPQHF. CDR3 in DNA: TGTGCCAGCAGTCGAGGACAGGGAGGGGCCAATCAGCCCCAGCATTTT. This chain joins TRBV6-6 and TRBJ1-5; 8 nucleotides line up with TRBD1. The length of the CDR3 is 16 residues. CDR1 is MNHNY, CDR2 SVGAGI, per germline (reference sequence). The junction had 9 bases not matched to a gene; V was cut back by 5 bases and J by 3 bases.

This clonotype was seen many times. The CDR3 loop is CASSGREEGYNEQFF. CDR3 nucleotide sequence: TGTGCCAGCAGTGGGCGGGAGGAGGGTTACAATGAGCAGTTCTTC. The chain has TRBV12-3 or TRBV12-4 and TRBJ2-1, with 8 positions matching TRBD2. The CDR3 extends over 15 amino acids. With V trimmed by 5 bases and J by 4 bases, 7 bases remained unmatched.

The J gene is TRBJ2-7, the V gene TRBV28; D assignment may be TRBD1 or TRBD2 (7 bases each). V lost 7 bases and J lost 5, with 24 bases in between. The germline V gene has CDR1 MDHEN and CDR2 SYDVKM. The CDR3 is 16 residues long. The CDR3 nucleotides read TGTGCCAGCATTAGGGGACCCAGGGGGGGGGATAACGAGCAGTACTTC. This translates into CASIRGPRGGDNEQYF.

The J gene is TRBJ2-5, the V gene TRBV5-4; D not resolved. The CDR3 sequence is 14 residues long. From germline, CDR1 is SGHNT and CDR2 YYREEE (reference sequence). V lost 0 bases and J 4 bases, leaving 10 bases between the germline ends. CDR3 nucleotides: TGTGCCAGCAGCTTGGAGCCATTAGGAGAGACCCAGTACTTC. This encodes CASSLEPLGETQYF.

This chain links TRBV7-2 with TRBJ2-5; D possibly corresponds to TRBD2 (6 bases). This CDR3 contains 14 residues. CDR1 SGHTA and CDR2 FQGNSA come from the germline V gene. Trimming left V 3 bases short and J 7 bases short, with 15 bases between. The DNA for the CDR3 is TGTGCCAGCAGCTTGGGTCTGGGGGGAGTGACCCAGTACTTC. It yields the protein CASSLGLGGVTQYF. Complete variable domain (other parts from reference TRBV7-2 and TRBJ2-5): GAGVSQSPSNKVTEKGKDVELRCDPISGHTALYWYRQSLGQGLEFLIYFQGNSAPDKSGLPSDRFSAERTGGSVSTLTIQRTQQEDSAVYLCASSLGLGGVTQYFGPGTRLLVL.